This entry lists 14 T cell receptor beta chains sequenced from one sample in a study of regulatory T cells in long-lasting Graves disease. HTBI primers from iRepertoire and Arm-PCR of CDR3 regions yielded the TCR beta libraries. TCRdb passed the multiplex PCR reads through MiXCR, listing each CDR3 protein once. The data show approximately 480,000 distinct CDR3 sequences, around 15% seen once. Indicated time point: newly diagnosed GD, antithyroid drugs for less than 3 months. Making the TCR library involved RNA that had been extracted from PBMCs. The sample was also reused in another study, on T cells in Graves' hyperthyroidism and ophthalmopathy.

Sequencing used peripheral blood mononuclear cells (PBMCs), obtained at new diagnosis, from a patient treated with antithyroid drugs. These receptors all stem from a man in his forties with Graves disease.

The chain couples TRBV10-3 to TRBJ1-1, with D uncertain. Between the trimmed V and J ends, which lost 7 bases and 4 bases, there was a span of 13 bases. Germline V lookup: CDR1 ENHRY, CDR2 SYGVKD. This CDR3 region has 13 residues. The CDR3 sequence is CAITQSLGTEAFF. CDR3 DNA: TGTGCCATCACCCAATCCTTGGGCACTGAAGCTTTCTTT.

This clonotype was observed at least ten times. The V and J genes are TRBV29-1 and TRBJ2-3; D gene uncertain. The CDR3 length is 13 residues. Per germline, CDR1 SQVTM and CDR2 ANQGSEA. Between the trimmed V and J ends, which lost 3 bases and 4 bases, there was a span of 11 bases. Here the CDR3 reads CSVESPSADTQYF. The CDR3 DNA is TGCAGCGTTGAGTCCCCCAGCGCAGATACGCAGTATTTT.

This clonotype was seen a few times. A much larger clone is a single base away; this may be a read error. CDR3 nucleotide sequence: TGTGCCACCCACGGGGGACCAAAGGGAAATGAGCAGCTCTTC. Translation gives CATHGGPKGNEQLF. The chain links TRBV6-1 to TRBJ2-1, with a weak D call TRBD2 (6 bases). The CDR3 is 14 amino acids. Germline V gene sequence: CDR1 MNHNS, CDR2 SASEGT.

The table lists this clonotype with many counts. The genes are TRBV20-1 and TRBJ2-1; D is perhaps TRBD2 (6 bases). From germline, CDR1 is DFQATT and CDR2 SNEGSKA (reference sequence). V was trimmed by 0 bases and J by 0 bases, leaving 9 bases between them. CDR3 size: 15 residues. The CDR3 here is CSARDHGSSYNEQFF. CDR3 in DNA: TGCAGTGCTAGAGATCACGGGAGCTCCTACAATGAGCAGTTCTTC.

This clonotype was seen many times. The chain combines TRBV11-2 with TRBJ1-6; D remains ambiguous. The CDR3 consists of 12 residues. V was shortened by 0 bases and J by 10 bases, with 4 bases between the two germline ends. In germline, CDR1 is SGHAT, CDR2 FQNNGV. The CDR3 here is CASSLESSPLHF. The CDR3 region has the DNA TGTGCCAGCAGCTTAGAGAGCTCACCCCTCCACTTT.

Comments on this clonotype: Since the CDR3 does not end with the conserved phenylalanine or tryptophan, this likely comes from a read error. The V call is TRBV6-1, the J call TRBJ1-2; the D is unclear. This CDR3 has 13 residues. Germline lookup yields CDR1 MNHNS and CDR2 SASEGT. V was pared by 4 bases and J by 4 bases, with 10 bases between. For the CDR3, the DNA is TGTGCCAGCAGTGTGGCGGACGGCTATGGCTACACCTCC. Encoded protein: CASSVADGYGYTS.

The rearrangement joins TRBV24-1 to TRBJ2-1, with D hard to call. The germline gives CDR1 KGHDR, CDR2 SFDVKD. V was shortened by 5 bases and J by 7 bases, with 14 bases between the two germline ends. CDR3 size: 14 residues. The CDR3, as DNA: TGTGCCACCAGTGCTAGGCAAGGTAGGAATGAGCAGTTCTTC. It codes for CATSARQGRNEQFF.

V gene TRBV14 combines with J gene TRBJ2-2, with 14 bases that match TRBD2. J was trimmed by 4 bases and V by 5 bases; bases with no gene match: 9. The CDR3 runs 18 residues. Germline V CDR1 and CDR2: SGHDN, FVKESK. CDR3 sequence: CASSSHLTSGRATGELFF. CDR3 nucleotides: TGTGCCAGCAGCTCCCACCTGACTAGCGGGAGGGCCACCGGGGAGCTGTTTTTT.

The genes are TRBV7-2 and TRBJ2-7, with a possible D match to TRBD1 (5 bases). Germline values: CDR1 SGHTA, CDR2 FQGNSA. Trimming pared 5 bases from V and 7 bases from J, leaving 18 bases between. This CDR3 comprises 14 residues. CDR3 sequence reads: CASSVTGIRWEQYF. CDR3 bases: TGTGCCAGCAGCGTCACAGGAATCCGTTGGGAGCAGTACTTC. Full variable domain (remainder filled in from reference TRBV7-2 and TRBJ2-7): GAGVSQSPSNKVTEKGKDVELRCDPISGHTALYWYRQSLGQGLEFLIYFQGNSAPDKSGLPSDRFSAERTGGSVSTLTIQRTQQEDSAVYLCASSVTGIRWEQYFGPGTRLTVT.

This clonotype has a handful of counts. Sequence at one end of the junction differs from germline and may be a read error. The CDR3 region is CNARGQLNTEAFF. DNA of the CDR3: TGCAATGCTAGGGGACAGCTGAACACTGAAGCTTTCTTT. The chain has TRBV20-1 and TRBJ1-1, with 7 bases aligning to TRBD1. This CDR3 contains 13 residues. Per the germline V gene, CDR1 is DFQATT and CDR2 is SNEGSKA (reference sequence).

The chain employs TRBV7-9 and TRBJ2-7; tentatively, D is TRBD2 (6 bases). The CDR3 spans 15 residues. Germline CDR1 SEHNR, CDR2 FQNEAQ (reference sequence). Trimming shortened V by 3 bases and J by 1 base, and 13 bases separated the two germline ends. The CDR3 DNA reads as TGTGCCAGCAGCTTCCCTTTCGCGGGATCCTACGAGCAGTACTTC. Its protein product is CASSFPFAGSYEQYF.

The chain employs TRBV25-1 and TRBJ2-2, with a tentative D call TRBD1 (5 bases). CDR1 is MGHDK and CDR2 is SYGVNS in the germline V gene. The CDR3 contains 17 residues. Trimming left V 4 bases short and J 0 bases short, with 15 bases between. CDR3 DNA: TGTGCCAGCAGTGTGGGCAAAGGGGCCACGAACACCGGGGAGCTGTTTTTT. Its protein is CASSVGKGATNTGELFF. Variable domain in full (rest from reference TRBV25-1 and TRBJ2-2): EADIYQTPRYLVIGTGKKITLECSQTMGHDKMYWYQQDPGMELHLIHYSYGVNSTEKGDLSSESTVSRIRTEHFPLTLESARPSHTSQYLCASSVGKGATNTGELFFGEGSRLTVL.

This chain uses TRBV28 with TRBJ2-7, with D perhaps TRBD2 (5 bases). CDR3 length equals 14 residues. The germline gives CDR1 MDHEN, CDR2 SYDVKM. V shed 6 bases and J shed 2 bases, with 14 bases lying between them. This CDR3 reads CASRPGNRPYEQYF. Here the CDR3 DNA reads TGTGCCAGCAGGCCCGGGAACAGACCCTACGAGCAGTACTTC.

A few counts support this clonotype. The chain has TRBV5-1 and TRBJ2-5; 9 bases line up with TRBD1. This CDR3 spans 14 amino acids. CDR1 and CDR2 (germline): SGHRS, YFSETQ. V shed 1 base, J shed 5 bases, and the junction held 3 bases outside the gene matches. The CDR3 reads CASSLRTGAETQYF. The CDR3 nucleotides are TGCGCCAGCAGCTTGAGGACAGGGGCCGAGACCCAGTACTTC.